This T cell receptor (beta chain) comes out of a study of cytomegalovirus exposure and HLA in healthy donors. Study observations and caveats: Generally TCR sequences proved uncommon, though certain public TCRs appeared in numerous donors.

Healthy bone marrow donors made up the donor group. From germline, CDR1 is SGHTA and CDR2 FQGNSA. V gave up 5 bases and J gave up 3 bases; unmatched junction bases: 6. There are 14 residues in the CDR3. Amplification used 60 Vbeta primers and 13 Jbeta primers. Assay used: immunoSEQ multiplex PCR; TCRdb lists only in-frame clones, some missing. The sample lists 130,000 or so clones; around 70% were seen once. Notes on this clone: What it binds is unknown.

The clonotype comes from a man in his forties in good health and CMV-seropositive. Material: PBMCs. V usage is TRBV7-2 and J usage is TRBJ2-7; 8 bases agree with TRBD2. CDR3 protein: CASSQAGVSYEQYF. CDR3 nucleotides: TGTGCCAGCAGCCAAGCGGGAGTAAGCTACGAGCAGTACTTC.